The 29 T cell receptor beta chains listed next were all sequenced from one sample in a study of immune cell composition in non-small cell lung cancer. Normal lung sampling was at least 3 cm from the tumour, as distant as possible. Only in-frame clones appear in the TCRdb table, and some are missing; sequencing was by immunoSEQ multiplex PCR. The table includes about 8,700 clones, 67% detected once. Sequences were obtained from non-adjacent lung tissue. Every receptor here comes from a human donor with non-small cell lung cancer.

Worth noting for this clone: Compared with germline, one end of the junction differs, possibly owing to a read error. The chain is built from TRBV6-1 and TRBJ2-1; D not resolved. CDR3 size: 15 residues. In germline, CDR1 is MNHNS, CDR2 SASEGT. This CDR3 reads CASSEGSRSTYEQFF. The CDR3, as DNA: TGTGCCAGCAGCGAAGGTAGTAGGAGTACCTATGAGCAGTTCTTC.

The genes are TRBV2 and TRBJ2-6; tentatively, D is TRBD1 (5 bases). There are 15 residues in the CDR3. Per the germline V gene, CDR1 is SNHLY and CDR2 is FYNNEI. V lost 5 bases, J lost 4 bases, and 12 bases lay in between. For the CDR3, the DNA is TGTGCCAGCAGTCCACAGGCCCCGGGGGCCAACGTCCTGACTTTC. It codes for CASSPQAPGANVLTF.

The CDR3 sequence: CSVEGGQPSGYGYTF. DNA for the CDR3: TGCAGCGTTGAAGGGGGACAGCCTTCGGGCTATGGCTACACCTTC. The chain links TRBV29-1 to TRBJ1-2; 7 nucleotides align to TRBD1. CDR3 length: 15 amino acids. The V gene end was trimmed by 1 base and the J gene end by 4 bases; junction bases not matched to a gene: 9. CDR1 and CDR2 from the germline V gene are SQVTM and ANQGSEA.

The rearrangement joins TRBV19 to TRBJ1-5, with D unresolved. Germline values: CDR1 LNHDA, CDR2 SQIVND (reference sequence). The germline V and J ends were trimmed by 3 bases and 0 bases, with 9 bases remaining between them. This CDR3 contains 15 residues. CDR3 coding DNA: TGTGCCAGTAGTATTGCCGAGTATAGCAATCAGCCCCAGCATTTT. It translates to CASSIAEYSNQPQHF.

CDR3: CASSLYGKYEQYF. Here the CDR3 DNA reads TGTGCCAGCAGTTTGTACGGGAAATACGAGCAGTACTTC. The chain combines TRBV28 with TRBJ2-7; possibly TRBD2 for D (5 bases). The CDR3 is 13 amino acids. The germline V gene has CDR1 MDHEN and CDR2 SYDVKM. V was trimmed by 3 bases and J by 4 bases, leaving 10 bases between them.

The rearrangement links TRBV15 to TRBJ1-1; unclear D gene. Trimming took off 5 bases at V and 7 bases at J, with 17 bases between the two ends. CDR1 is LNHNV and CDR2 is YYDKDF in the germline V gene (reference sequence). This CDR3 has 14 residues. CDR3 nucleotide sequence: TGTGCCACCAGCCTCCAATTCGGGGAGGGTGAAGCTTTCTTT. Its protein is CATSLQFGEGEAFF.

This clone appeared a few times. The J gene is TRBJ1-2, the V gene TRBV2; D is unresolved. Trimming removed 3 bases at V and 5 bases at J, with 16 bases between. Germline values: CDR1 SNHLY, CDR2 FYNNEI. The CDR3 loop spans 15 amino acids. CDR3 DNA: TGTGCCAGCAGTGATTTGGAGGGTCAGTGGTATGGCTACACCTTC. It codes for CASSDLEGQWYGYTF.

This clone was found a few times. The J gene is TRBJ1-2, the V gene TRBV7-9; D unresolved. Germline V gene data show CDR1 as SEHNR and CDR2 as FQNEAQ (reference sequence). Trimming stripped 3 bases from V and 2 bases from J, with 10 bases between. This CDR3 contains 14 residues. The CDR3 loop reads CASSFPGDNYGYTF. DNA of the CDR3: TGTGCCAGCAGCTTCCCGGGAGACAACTATGGCTACACCTTC.

This clone was picked up one time. The chain recombines TRBV23-1 with TRBJ1-4; the D is unclear. TRBV23-1 falls under the ORF class, with uncertain function. This CDR3 spans 13 amino acids. The V end was cut by 8 bases, the J end by 10 bases, with 17 bases between. CDR3 sequence reads: CASGRDDIGKLFF. As DNA, the CDR3 is TGCGCCAGCGGCCGGGATGATATTGGAAAACTGTTTTTT.

The chain recombines TRBV5-1 with TRBJ2-7; 7 nucleotides agree with TRBD1. V shed 0 bases, J shed 1 base, and the junction held 1 base outside the gene matches. This CDR3 contains 14 residues. The V gene's germline CDR1 is SGHRS and CDR2 YFSETQ. The CDR3, as DNA: TGCGCCAGCAGCTTGGACAGGGGTTCCTACGAGCAGTACTTC. This translates into CASSLDRGSYEQYF.

The chain is built from TRBV5-5 and TRBJ1-2; D not resolved. The CDR3 runs to 15 residues. Per germline, CDR1 SGHKS and CDR2 YYEKEE (reference sequence). The V end lost 2 bases, the J end lost 4 bases, and 15 bases lay between the germline ends. The CDR3 DNA reads TGTGCCAGCAGCTTAGCCGGAGTTACGCCCTATGGCTACACCTTC. Translation: CASSLAGVTPYGYTF.

The chain joins TRBV7-2 to TRBJ2-7; 11 positions match TRBD2. V gave up 7 bases and J gave up 3 bases; unmatched junction bases: 8. The CDR3 has 15 amino acids. The germline CDR1 and CDR2 sequences are SGHTA and FQGNSA. The DNA of the CDR3 is TGTGCCAGCACCCCCCTCGGGACTAGCGGCTACGAGCAGTACTTC. It codes for CASTPLGTSGYEQYF.

This clone occurred a few times. V usage is TRBV29-1 and J usage is TRBJ1-2; TRBD1 might be the D (5 bases). Looked up from germline, CDR1 is SQVTM and CDR2 is ANQGSEA. The CDR3 consists of 13 residues. The V gene lost 6 bases and the J gene lost 6 bases, with 17 bases spanning the gap. DNA for the CDR3: TGCAGCGTCCGGTACGAGGCGGGGGATGGCTACACCTTC. Protein product: CSVRYEAGDGYTF.

The V gene is TRBV7-2, the J gene TRBJ1-1, with no clear D. The CDR3 consists of 13 residues. Germline-derived CDR1 and CDR2 are SGHTA and FQGNSA. The germline V and J ends were trimmed by 0 bases and 4 bases, with 6 bases remaining between them. The CDR3 protein is CASSLAYGTEAFF. The CDR3 nucleotides read TGTGCCAGCAGCTTAGCCTATGGCACTGAAGCTTTCTTT.

Turning to this clone: Germline is not matched at one junction end, which may reflect a read error. The sample holds other DNA sequences that translate to the same CDR3. The J gene is TRBJ1-3, the V gene TRBV15; D may be TRBD1 (5 bases). This CDR3 is built from 15 residues. Germline lookup yields CDR1 LNHNV and CDR2 YYDKDF (reference sequence). The CDR3 region has the DNA TGTGCCACCAGCAGAGACGGGGGAAGTGGAAACACTATATATTTT. It encodes CATSRDGGSGNTIYF.

The gene calls are TRBV5-4 and TRBJ2-7; 13 bases fit TRBD2. The CDR3 runs 15 residues. V was pared by 4 bases and J by 4 bases, with 5 bases of the junction left unmatched. Germline V gene sequence: CDR1 SGHNT, CDR2 YYREEE (reference sequence). This chain's CDR3 is CASSPWTSGGYEQYF. DNA for the CDR3: TGTGCCAGCAGCCCATGGACTAGCGGGGGATACGAGCAGTACTTC.

This clone appeared a single time. The V call is TRBV6-5, the J call TRBJ2-6; D unclear. This CDR3 region has 13 residues. V lost 8 bases and J 1 base, leaving 6 bases between the germline ends. The germline V gene has CDR1 MNHEY and CDR2 SVGAGI. The CDR3 sequence: CASRVSGANVLTF. The CDR3 nucleotides are TGTGCCAGCCGGGTGTCTGGGGCCAACGTCCTGACTTTC.

The V call is TRBV13, the J call TRBJ2-5; tentatively, D is TRBD1 (8 bases). Trimming removed 5 bases at V and 4 bases at J, with 17 bases between. This CDR3 is built from 15 residues. CDR1 and CDR2 from the germline V gene are PRHDT and FYEKMQ (reference sequence). CDR3 in DNA: TGTGCCAGCAGCGAAAGACAGGGGAGGGGAGAGACCCAGTACTTC. Its translation: CASSERQGRGETQYF.

V gene TRBV15 combines with J gene TRBJ1-6; perhaps TRBD1 as D (6 bases). Germline V gives CDR1 LNHNV, CDR2 YYDKDF (reference sequence). V lost 4 bases and J lost 10, with 14 bases in between. The length of the CDR3 is 14 residues. The chain's CDR3 is CATSTVRGGSPLHF. In nucleotides, the CDR3 is TGTGCCACCAGCACGGTGAGGGGGGGATCACCCCTCCACTTT.

V is TRBV6-4 and J is TRBJ2-1; 14 nucleotides match TRBD2. This CDR3 has 16 residues. Unmatched junction bases numbered 2, after V lost 0 bases and J lost 7 bases. Germline V gene sequence: CDR1 MRHNA, CDR2 SNTAGT. The CDR3, as DNA: TGTGCCAGCAGTGACTCGACTAGCGGGGGGGAAAATGAGCAGTTCTTC. This gives the protein CASSDSTSGGENEQFF.

This clone was seen a handful of times. This chain connects TRBV4-1 to TRBJ2-5; TRBD1 matches 7 bases. The CDR3 runs to 15 residues. V shed 0 bases and J 5 bases; nucleotides not matched to a gene: 6. In germline, CDR1 is MGHRA, CDR2 YSYEKL. The CDR3 bases are TGCGCCAGCAGCCAAGAAAACAGGGGAAGGGAGACCCAGTACTTC. It yields the protein CASSQENRGRETQYF.

CDR3 sequence reads: CASRLYRDGNNSPLHF. The CDR3, as DNA: TGTGCCAGCCGCCTCTACAGGGATGGGAATAATTCACCCCTCCACTTT. The rearrangement uses TRBV27 and TRBJ1-6; D might be TRBD1 (6 bases). In germline, CDR1 is MNHEY, CDR2 SMNVEV (reference sequence). The CDR3 covers 16 residues. V was clipped by 8 bases and J by 5 bases, with 19 bases between them.

This chain links TRBV7-2 with TRBJ1-1; 7 bases are a match to TRBD1. The V and J ends lost 5 bases and 6 bases, in that order; junction bases with no gene match: 9. Looked up from germline, CDR1 is SGHTA and CDR2 is FQGNSA. The CDR3 has 14 amino acids. CDR3 in amino acids: CASSHPTGFAEAFF. The CDR3 DNA reads TGTGCCAGCAGCCACCCGACAGGGTTCGCTGAAGCTTTCTTT.

This chain links TRBV5-1 with TRBJ2-5; 10 nucleotides line up with TRBD1. Losses at the gene ends were 3 bases for V and 9 bases for J; bases not matched to a gene: 14. CDR1 is SGHRS, CDR2 YFSETQ, per germline. This CDR3 comprises 16 residues. For the CDR3, the DNA is TGCGCCAGCAGCTCAGGTCTGGGACAGGGGATCGAGGCCCAGTACTTC. It translates to CASSSGLGQGIEAQYF.

The chain couples TRBV10-3 to TRBJ2-7; 7 positions agree with TRBD2. Trimming at V came to 4 bases and at J to 6 bases, leaving 3 bases not matched to a gene. CDR3 size: 12 residues. Germline assignment: CDR1 ENHRY and CDR2 SYGVKD. The CDR3 region is CAISVGEGEQYF. The CDR3 nucleotides read TGTGCCATCAGTGTTGGGGAGGGCGAGCAGTACTTC.

This CDR3 reads CASSLEPTYEQYF. For the CDR3, the DNA is TGCGCCAGCAGCTTGGAACCTACCTACGAGCAGTACTTC. V usage is TRBV5-1 and J usage is TRBJ2-7; no firm D call. The CDR3 sequence is 13 residues long. V was clipped by 0 bases and J by 2 bases, with 6 bases between them. Germline V gene data show CDR1 as SGHRS and CDR2 as YFSETQ. Based on the CDR3 plus reference TRBV5-1 and TRBJ2-7, the full variable domain is KAGVTQTPRYLIKTRGQQVTLSCSPISGHRSVSWYQQTPGQGLQFLFEYFSETQRNKGNFPGRFSGRQFSNSRSEMNVSTLELGDSALYLCASSLEPTYEQYFGPGTRLTVT.

V usage is TRBV9 and J usage is TRBJ1-3; D unclear. The V end was cut by 0 bases, the J end by 0 bases, with 7 bases between. The CDR3 consists of 15 residues. Germline CDR1 and CDR2: SGDLS and YYNGEE. The CDR3 is CASSVVESSGNTIYF. The DNA for the CDR3 is TGTGCCAGCAGCGTAGTAGAGAGCTCTGGAAACACCATATATTTT.

The chain carries TRBV5-1 and TRBJ2-3; tentative D call: TRBD1 (6 bases). The CDR3 totals 15 residues. V gave up 1 base and J gave up 2 bases, with 11 bases separating them. Germline V gene sequence: CDR1 SGHRS, CDR2 YFSETQ. The DNA for the CDR3 is TGCGCCAGCAGCTTGATGTCAGGGGCCACAGATACGCAGTATTTT. Residues: CASSLMSGATDTQYF.

The chain employs TRBV15 and TRBJ1-6; D might be TRBD1 (5 bases). The CDR3 is 14 residues long. CDR1 is LNHNV and CDR2 is YYDKDF in the germline V gene (reference sequence). Trimming removed 6 bases at V and 10 bases at J, with 16 bases between. CDR3 DNA: TGTGCCACCAGGGCGGAGGGACGTTCCTCACCCCTCCACTTT. Residues: CATRAEGRSSPLHF.